These 25 T cell receptor beta chains were sequenced from one sample in a study of blood T cell repertoires in COVID-19. Data came from immunoSEQ multiplex PCR; TCRdb stores just in-frame clones and leaves some out. Seen here are about 190,000 clones, 88% observed once, and the top ten hold 6.2%. Material: peripheral blood. These TCRs come from a woman between 40 and 55 years old who had recovered from COVID-19.

This clone was observed a single time. The V gene is TRBV5-1, the J gene TRBJ2-7, with a possible D match to TRBD1 (6 bases). The germline V and J ends were trimmed by 5 bases and 0 bases, with 12 bases remaining between them. The CDR3 sequence is 14 residues long. The V gene's germline CDR1 is SGHRS and CDR2 YFSETQ. This CDR3 reads CASRYRESSYEQYF. As DNA, the CDR3 is TGCGCCAGCAGATACAGGGAAAGCTCCTACGAGCAGTACTTC.

V is TRBV28 and J is TRBJ1-2, with 7 positions matching TRBD1. The CDR3 extends over 15 amino acids. V lost 10 bases, J lost 6 bases, and 17 bases stayed unmatched. Germline assignment: CDR1 MDHEN and CDR2 SYDVKM. CDR3 DNA: TGTGCCATTCGCGAACCCTCGACAGGGCGACATGGCTACACCTTC. The encoded protein is CAIREPSTGRHGYTF.

The V gene is TRBV28, the J gene TRBJ2-5; 7 nucleotides align to TRBD2. The CDR3 totals 13 residues. Trimming took 5 bases from V and 5 from J; bases not matched to a gene: 5. The germline CDR1 and CDR2 sequences are MDHEN and SYDVKM. CDR3 residues: CASSRTSSETQYF. The CDR3 DNA is TGTGCCAGCAGTCGGACTAGTAGTGAGACCCAGTACTTC.

The chain combines TRBV27 with TRBJ2-7; 9 positions agree with TRBD1. V gave up 6 bases and J gave up 2 bases; unmatched junction bases: 8. The CDR3 runs 15 residues. CDR1 is MNHEY and CDR2 is SMNVEV in the germline V gene (reference sequence). CDR3 DNA sequence: TGTGCCAGCAGGGATTTGACAGGGGGAACCTACGAGCAGTACTTC. Protein sequence: CASRDLTGGTYEQYF.

This chain joins TRBV30 and TRBJ1-1; a weak D match, TRBD1 (6 bases). V lost 1 base and J lost 4, with 7 bases in between. Germline assignment: CDR1 GTSNPN and CDR2 SVGIG (reference sequence). The CDR3 spans 12 residues. The CDR3 DNA is TGTGCCTGGAGTGGAGGGGGCACTGAAGCTTTCTTT. It translates to CAWSGGGTEAFF.

The chain joins TRBV28 to TRBJ1-2, with 9 positions matching TRBD1. V dropped 10 bases and J dropped 7; count of bases not matched to a gene: 10. Germline lookup yields CDR1 MDHEN and CDR2 SYDVKM. The CDR3 is 13 residues long. The CDR3 nucleotides are TGTGCCACCCTAGACAGGGGGAAGGTTGGCTACACCTTC. Translation: CATLDRGKVGYTF.

The chain combines TRBV18 with TRBJ2-7, with a possible D match to TRBD2 (6 bases). With 1 base removed from V and 3 bases from J, the gap between germline ends came to 16 bases. The germline V gene encodes CDR1 KGHSH and CDR2 LQKENI. The CDR3 totals 16 residues. DNA of the CDR3: TGTGCCAGCTCACCACGCGCGGGGCTCTCCGGCTACGAGCAGTACTTC. Encoded protein: CASSPRAGLSGYEQYF.

The V gene is TRBV7-9, the J gene TRBJ2-3; the match to TRBD2 covers 9 bases. Germline lookup yields CDR1 SEHNR and CDR2 FQNEAQ (reference sequence). The V gene end was trimmed by 5 bases and the J gene end by 2 bases; junction bases not matched to a gene: 2. This CDR3 spans 14 amino acids. CDR3 amino acids: CASSRLADTDTQYF. As DNA, the CDR3 is TGTGCCAGCAGCCGACTAGCGGACACAGATACGCAGTATTTT.

CDR3 region: CASSMLAGYTGELFF. CDR3 in DNA: TGTGCCAGTAGCATGCTAGCGGGATACACCGGGGAGCTGTTTTTT. The chain links TRBV19 to TRBJ2-2; the match to TRBD2 covers 9 bases. Germline loops: CDR1 LNHDA, CDR2 SQIVND (reference sequence). This CDR3 comprises 15 residues. V was pared by 6 bases and J by 3 bases, with 5 bases of the junction left unmatched.

This chain connects TRBV7-2 to TRBJ2-5; 12 bases agree with TRBD2. J gave up 3 bases and V 0 bases, and 8 bases lay outside the gene matches. This CDR3 comprises 18 residues. Germline lookup yields CDR1 SGHTA and CDR2 FQGNSA. CDR3 residues: CASSLALFWTSGKETQYF. The CDR3 coding sequence is TGTGCCAGCAGCTTAGCCCTCTTTTGGACTAGCGGGAAAGAGACCCAGTACTTC. Based on the CDR3 plus reference TRBV7-2 and TRBJ2-5, the full variable domain is GAGVSQSPSNKVTEKGKDVELRCDPISGHTALYWYRQSLGQGLEFLIYFQGNSAPDKSGLPSDRFSAERTGGSVSTLTIQRTQQEDSAVYLCASSLALFWTSGKETQYFGPGTRLLVL.

This chain joins TRBV19 and TRBJ1-2; 7 bases map to TRBD1. In germline, CDR1 is LNHDA, CDR2 SQIVND (reference sequence). The CDR3 runs 16 residues. Losses at the gene ends were 6 bases for V and 2 bases for J; bases not matched to a gene: 12. DNA for the CDR3: TGTGCCAGTAGGAGACAGGGAGATCTATCAAACTATGGCTACACCTTC. Its translation: CASRRQGDLSNYGYTF.

This clone was counted a single time. This chain joins TRBV6-5 and TRBJ1-6; D uncertain. Germline CDR1 and CDR2: MNHEY and SVGAGI. CDR3 size: 16 residues. Trimming left V 4 bases short and J 9 bases short, with 19 bases between. The CDR3 DNA follows: TGTGCCAGCAGTTTGCCAGGCCGATTAGGTGGTTCACCCCTCCACTTT. Translation: CASSLPGRLGGSPLHF.

The rearrangement links TRBV29-1 to TRBJ1-6, with 8 bases lining up with TRBD1. J gave up 7 bases and V 6 bases, and 5 bases lay outside the gene matches. The CDR3 extends over 13 amino acids. Germline V gene lookup returns CDR1 SQVTM and CDR2 ANQGSEA. In DNA form, the CDR3 reads TGCAGCGTGAGGACAGGGACCAATTCACCCCTCCACTTT. Translated: CSVRTGTNSPLHF. Supplemented by reference TRBV29-1 and TRBJ1-6, the full variable domain reads SAVISQKPSRDICQRGTSLTIQCQVDSQVTMMFWYRQQPGQSLTLIATANQGSEATYESGFVIDKFPISRPNLTFSTLTVSNMSPEDSSIYLCSVRTGTNSPLHFGNGTRLTVT.

This chain joins TRBV27 and TRBJ1-1; the D gene is possibly TRBD1 (6 bases). The CDR3 covers 13 residues. V lost 10 bases and J lost 6, with 18 bases in between. Germline V gene sequence: CDR1 MNHEY, CDR2 SMNVEV (reference sequence). The CDR3 loop is CATQPPGTSEAFF. CDR3 sequence (DNA): TGTGCCACACAACCTCCAGGGACATCTGAAGCTTTCTTT.

The DNA of the CDR3 is TGTGCCAGTAGTTTAGGACAGGGGTCTATTGGCAATCAGCCCCAGCATTTT. Residues: CASSLGQGSIGNQPQHF. This chain links TRBV19 with TRBJ1-5; 9 positions agree with TRBD1. The CDR3 is made up of 17 amino acids. V dropped 5 bases and J dropped 2; count of bases not matched to a gene: 10. The germline CDR1 and CDR2 sequences are LNHDA and SQIVND (reference sequence).

The V gene is TRBV7-9, the J gene TRBJ2-3, with a possible D match to TRBD1 (6 bases). The CDR3 spans 15 residues. Per germline, CDR1 SEHNR and CDR2 FQNEAQ (reference sequence). V shed 0 bases and J shed 0 bases, with 7 bases lying between them. The CDR3 nucleotides read TGTGCCAGCAGCTTAGCACAGGGTAGCACAGATACGCAGTATTTT. Its translation: CASSLAQGSTDTQYF.

The chain combines TRBV7-8 with TRBJ1-5, with D maybe TRBD1 (5 bases). V lost 1 base to trimming and J lost 0 bases, with 13 bases between them. This CDR3 is built from 17 residues. The germline V gene has CDR1 SGHVS and CDR2 FQNEAQ. CDR3 residues: CASSLVGGGHSNQPQHF. The CDR3 DNA reads TGTGCCAGCAGCTTAGTTGGGGGAGGTCATAGCAATCAGCCCCAGCATTTT.

V and J are TRBV6-4 and TRBJ1-5, with D hard to call. Germline lookup yields CDR1 MRHNA and CDR2 SNTAGT. V lost 5 bases to trimming and J lost 4 bases, with 9 bases between them. The CDR3 consists of 13 residues. CDR3 DNA sequence: TGTGCCAGCAGTTTGGACTTTAATCAGCCCCAGCATTTT. Translation gives CASSLDFNQPQHF.

The V gene is TRBV6-5, the J gene TRBJ2-7; perhaps TRBD1 as D (6 bases). CDR1 is MNHEY, CDR2 SVGAGI, per germline. Trimming cost V 2 bases and J 2 bases, with 16 bases left between them. The CDR3 spans 16 residues. CDR3 region: CASSYGGLARAYEQYF. CDR3 DNA sequence: TGTGCCAGCAGTTACGGGGGCCTAGCCCGAGCCTACGAGCAGTACTTC.

The V call is TRBV28, the J call TRBJ2-7, with 9 bases fitting TRBD1. Trimming cost V 2 bases and J 5 bases; bases outside gene matches: 7. Germline V CDR1 and CDR2: MDHEN, SYDVKM. There are 15 residues in the CDR3. DNA for the CDR3: TGTGCCAGCAGTTTAAGGACAGGGGTCTGGAACGAGCAGTACTTC. It codes for CASSLRTGVWNEQYF.

The chain uses TRBV11-1 and TRBJ2-7, with 10 bases fitting TRBD1. The CDR3 is made up of 15 amino acids. Germline V gene data show CDR1 as SGHAT and CDR2 as FQDESV (reference sequence). Trimming took 0 bases from V and 3 from J; bases not matched to a gene: 2. The CDR3 DNA reads TGTGCCAGCAGCTTAGCGGACAGGGGGAGCTACGAGCAGTACTTC. It encodes CASSLADRGSYEQYF.

V gene TRBV20-1 combines with J gene TRBJ1-1; a weak D match, TRBD1 (6 bases). The CDR3 sequence is 11 residues long. Germline CDR1 and CDR2: DFQATT and SNEGSKA (reference sequence). V was clipped by 7 bases and J by 5 bases, with 11 bases between them. CDR3 residues: CSGKGGTEAFF. As DNA, the CDR3 is TGCAGTGGCAAGGGGGGGACTGAAGCTTTCTTT.

The chain uses TRBV6-5 and TRBJ2-1, with a weak D call TRBD2 (5 bases). Germline V CDR1 and CDR2: MNHEY, SVGAGI. CDR3 length equals 12 residues. Trimming removed 11 bases from V and 5 bases from J, with 13 bases in between. This CDR3 reads CAATGNNNEQFF. CDR3 DNA: TGTGCCGCAACCGGGAACAACAATGAGCAGTTCTTC.

J is TRBJ1-4 and V is TRBV27, with D possibly matching TRBD1 (5 bases). The CDR3 extends over 17 amino acids. The germline V gene has CDR1 MNHEY and CDR2 SMNVEV (reference sequence). V dropped 5 bases and J dropped 0 bases, with 16 bases sitting between them. CDR3 bases: TGTGCCAGCAGTCCTGGGGGGGTGAAAGCAACTAATGAAAAACTGTTTTTT. Translated, it gives CASSPGGVKATNEKLFF.

This chain uses TRBV5-8 with TRBJ1-5; 11 bases match TRBD1. The trim removed 4 bases at V and 7 bases at J, leaving 4 bases unmatched. The CDR3 contains 14 residues. Germline loops: CDR1 SGHTS, CDR2 YDEGEE. The CDR3 loop reads CASSRDRGVQPQHF. In nucleotides, the CDR3 is TGTGCCAGCAGCCGGGACAGGGGGGTACAGCCCCAGCATTTT. The full variable domain, in which reference TRBV5-8 and TRBJ1-5 provide the parts outside the CDR3, is EAGVTQSPTHLIKTRGQQATLRCSPISGHTSVYWYQQALGLGLQFLLWYDEGEERNRGNFPPRFSGRQFPNYSSELNVNALELEDSALYLCASSRDRGVQPQHFGDGTRLSIL.